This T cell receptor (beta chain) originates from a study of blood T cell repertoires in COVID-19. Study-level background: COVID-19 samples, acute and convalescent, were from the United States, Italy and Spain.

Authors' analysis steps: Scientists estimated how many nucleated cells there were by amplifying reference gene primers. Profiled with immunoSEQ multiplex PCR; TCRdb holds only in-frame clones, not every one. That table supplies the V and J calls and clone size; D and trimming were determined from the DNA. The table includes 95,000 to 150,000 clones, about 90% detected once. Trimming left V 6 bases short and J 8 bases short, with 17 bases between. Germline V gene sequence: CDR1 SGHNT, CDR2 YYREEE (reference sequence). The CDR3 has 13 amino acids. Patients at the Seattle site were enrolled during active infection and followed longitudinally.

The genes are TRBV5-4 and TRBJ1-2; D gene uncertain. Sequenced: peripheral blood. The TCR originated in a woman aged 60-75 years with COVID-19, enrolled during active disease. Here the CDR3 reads CASTVIEAMGYTF. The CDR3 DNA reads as TGTGCCAGCACGGTTATCGAGGCTATGGGCTACACCTTC. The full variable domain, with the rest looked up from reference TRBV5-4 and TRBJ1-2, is ETGVTQSPTHLIKTRGQQVTLRCSSQSGHNTVSWYQQALGQGPQFIFQYYREEENGRGNFPPRFSGLQFPNYSSELNVNALELDDSALYLCASTVIEAMGYTFGSGTRLTVV.